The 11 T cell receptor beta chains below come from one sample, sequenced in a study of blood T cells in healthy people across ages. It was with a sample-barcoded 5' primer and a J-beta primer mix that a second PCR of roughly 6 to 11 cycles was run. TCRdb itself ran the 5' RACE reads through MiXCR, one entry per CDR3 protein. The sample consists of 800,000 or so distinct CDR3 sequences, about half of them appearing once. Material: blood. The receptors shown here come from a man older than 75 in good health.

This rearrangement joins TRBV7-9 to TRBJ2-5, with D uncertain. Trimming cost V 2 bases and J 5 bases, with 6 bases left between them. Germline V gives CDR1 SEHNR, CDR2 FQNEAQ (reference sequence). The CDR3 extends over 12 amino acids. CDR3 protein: CASSLNAETQYF. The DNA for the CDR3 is TGTGCCAGCAGCTTAAACGCGGAGACCCAGTACTTC.

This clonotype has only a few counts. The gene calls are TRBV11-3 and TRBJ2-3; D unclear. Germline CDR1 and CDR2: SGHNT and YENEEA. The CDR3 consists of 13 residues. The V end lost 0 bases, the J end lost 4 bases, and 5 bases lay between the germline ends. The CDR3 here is CASSLDSADTQYF. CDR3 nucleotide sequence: TGTGCCAGCAGCTTAGATTCAGCAGATACGCAGTATTTT.

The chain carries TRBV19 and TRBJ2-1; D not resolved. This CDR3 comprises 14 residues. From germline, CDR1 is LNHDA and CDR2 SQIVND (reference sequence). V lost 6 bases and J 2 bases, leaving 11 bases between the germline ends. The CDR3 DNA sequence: TGTGCCAGTAGCCAACTTGACCCCTACAATGAGCAGTTCTTC. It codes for CASSQLDPYNEQFF.

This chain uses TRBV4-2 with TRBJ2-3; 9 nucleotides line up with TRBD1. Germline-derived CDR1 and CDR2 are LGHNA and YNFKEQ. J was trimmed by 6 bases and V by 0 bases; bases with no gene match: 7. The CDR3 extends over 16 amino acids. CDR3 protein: CASSQDWTGARDTQYF. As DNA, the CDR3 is TGTGCCAGCAGCCAAGATTGGACAGGGGCGAGGGATACGCAGTATTTT.

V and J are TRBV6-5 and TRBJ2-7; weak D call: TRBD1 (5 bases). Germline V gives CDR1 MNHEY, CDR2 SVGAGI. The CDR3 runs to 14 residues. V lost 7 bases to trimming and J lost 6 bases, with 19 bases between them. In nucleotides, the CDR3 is TGTGCCAGCACCCAGAGACCGGGTAGGGGCGAGCAGTACTTC. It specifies CASTQRPGRGEQYF.

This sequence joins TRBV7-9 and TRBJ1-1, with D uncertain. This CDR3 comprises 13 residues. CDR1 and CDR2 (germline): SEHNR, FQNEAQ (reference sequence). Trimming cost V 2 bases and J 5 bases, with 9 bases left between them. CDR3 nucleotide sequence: TGTGCCAGCAGCTTACCCCATCTTACTGAAGCTTTCTTT. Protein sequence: CASSLPHLTEAFF. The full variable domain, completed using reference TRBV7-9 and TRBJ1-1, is DTGVSQNPRHKITKRGQNVTFRCDPISEHNRLYWYRQTLGQGPEFLTYFQNEAQLEKSRLLSDRFSAERPKGSFSTLEIQRTEQGDSAMYLCASSLPHLTEAFFGQGTRLTVV.

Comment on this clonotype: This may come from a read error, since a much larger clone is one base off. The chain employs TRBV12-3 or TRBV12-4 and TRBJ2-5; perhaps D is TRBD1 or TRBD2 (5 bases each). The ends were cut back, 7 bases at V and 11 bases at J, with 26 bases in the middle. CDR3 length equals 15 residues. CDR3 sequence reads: CASNLRGDHVNEQYF. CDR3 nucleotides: TGTGCCAGCAATTTGAGGGGTGATCATGTCAATGAGCAGTACTTC.

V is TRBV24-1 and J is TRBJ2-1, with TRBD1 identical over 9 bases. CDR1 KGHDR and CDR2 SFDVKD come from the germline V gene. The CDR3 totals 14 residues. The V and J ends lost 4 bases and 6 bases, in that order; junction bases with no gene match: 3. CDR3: CATSEGQGLNEQFF. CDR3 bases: TGTGCCACCAGTGAGGGACAGGGACTCAATGAGCAGTTCTTC.

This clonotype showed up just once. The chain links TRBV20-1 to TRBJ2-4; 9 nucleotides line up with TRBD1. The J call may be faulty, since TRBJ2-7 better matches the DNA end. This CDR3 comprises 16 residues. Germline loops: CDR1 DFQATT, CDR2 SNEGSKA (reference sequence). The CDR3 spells CSATFFDRGTPYEQYF. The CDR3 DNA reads TGCAGTGCCACATTCTTCGACAGGGGGACTCCCTACGAGCAGTACTTC.

CDR3 DNA: TGTGCCAGCAGTGCCCGGGAGGAGGGGGGCCAAGAGACCCAGTACTTC. Its translation is CASSAREEGGQETQYF. The chain joins TRBV6-4 to TRBJ2-5; tentative D call: TRBD2 (7 bases). The CDR3 extends over 16 amino acids. The germline CDR1 and CDR2 sequences are MRHNA and SNTAGT. Trimming left V 4 bases short and J 1 base short, with 16 bases between.

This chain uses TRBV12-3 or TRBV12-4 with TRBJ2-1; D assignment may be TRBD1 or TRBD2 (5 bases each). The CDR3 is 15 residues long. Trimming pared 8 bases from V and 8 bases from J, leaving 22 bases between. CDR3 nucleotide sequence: TGTGCCAGCGTGGATAGGGACCCCCACCGGGATGAGCAGTTCTTC. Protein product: CASVDRDPHRDEQFF.